This T cell receptor (beta chain) was retrieved from a study of beta chain features in type 1 diabetes. Study overall: Comparable age, gender and cell yields were observed in patients relative to healthy donors. Sorted cells, 90 million to 120 million in number, were examined across all samples.

A CD45RO/CCR7/CD25/CD127/CD95/CD27 panel sorted naive, central memory, regulatory and stem cell-like memory CD4+ cells. This clone was recorded a few times. The antigen is not known. CDR3 length equals 16 residues. In germline, CDR1 is LNHNV, CDR2 YYDKDF (reference sequence). The germline V and J ends were trimmed by 0 bases and 5 bases, with 13 bases remaining between them. Study findings and constraints: Moderately but significantly shorter TCRB CDR3s were found in Type 1 diabetes patients in all four CD4+ subsets.

What was sequenced were expressed TCRB transcripts, since all of the isolated RNA had been reverse transcribed. TCRdb's table, derived via immunoSEQ multiplex PCR, lists solely in-frame clones and lacks some. The top ten clones hold 0.02% to 0.025% of a sample with under 850,000 clones, roughly 13% of them seen once. The chain is built from TRBV15 and TRBJ1-4; TRBD1 is a possible D gene (5 bases). This clonotype was obtained from a man aged 18 to 30 with type 1 diabetes. Source material: naive CD4+ T cells from blood. DNA for the CDR3: TGTGCCACCAGCAGAGATCTGGGGACGGCCAATGAAAAACTGTTTTTT. This sequence encodes CATSRDLGTANEKLFF.